This T cell receptor (beta chain) was captured by sequencing in a study of molecular identifiers for immune sequencing clone quantification. Study observations and caveats: Clonotypes topping 20 RNA copies carried over 97% of effector molecules but under 1% of naive ones.

CDR1 and CDR2 from the germline V gene are SEHNR and FQNEAQ (reference sequence). The length of the CDR3 is 13 residues. The trim removed 5 bases at V and 6 bases at J, leaving 7 bases unmatched. With regard to this clonotype: Its matching antigen is unknown. This may arise from a read error, as a much more abundant clone is one base away.

Each CDR3 protein gets one entry after TCRdb re-called the PCR reads with MiXCR. The sample carries tens of thousands of distinct CDR3 sequences, less than 20% recorded once. Sample: naive CD8+ T cells from blood, with Jurkat cell RNA spiked in. Subset here: FACS-sorted CD8+CD4-CCR7+CD45RA+ naive T cells. This rearrangement joins TRBV7-9 to TRBJ2-7; 7 nucleotides line up with TRBD1. This TCR derives from a human donor in good health. Some libraries in this study had Jurkat cell RNA spiked in. CDR3 sequence: CASSPWDSCEQYF. DNA of the CDR3: TGTGCCAGCAGCCCATGGGACAGCTGCGAGCAGTACTTC.